This passage covers 24 T cell receptor beta chains from one sample sequenced in a study of CD8 T cells in Susac syndrome. RNA, at roughly 0.45 to 1 ug, was reverse transcribed with random hexamers. TCRdb fed the immunoSEQ multiplex PCR reads into MiXCR, producing one record per CDR3 protein. The sample lists approximately 220,000 distinct CDR3 sequences, around nine tenths occurring once. Source material: CD8+ T cells from PBMCs. The receptors here all came from a human donor with multiple sclerosis.

The V gene is TRBV15, the J gene TRBJ2-7; 9 nucleotides agree with TRBD2. Trimming at V came to 5 bases and at J to 5 bases, leaving 7 bases not matched to a gene. Germline CDR1 reads LNHNV; CDR2 reads YYDKDF (reference sequence). This CDR3 is 14 amino acids long. As DNA, the CDR3 is TGTGCCACCAGCCCGACTAGCGGAGAGGACGAGCAGTACTTC. It encodes CATSPTSGEDEQYF.

The genes are TRBV30 and TRBJ2-1; D uncertain. The CDR3 sequence is 13 residues long. Trimming cost V 2 bases and J 0 bases, with 5 bases left between them. In germline, CDR1 is GTSNPN, CDR2 SVGIG (reference sequence). The chain's CDR3 is CAWSPPSYNEQFF. The CDR3 DNA reads TGTGCCTGGAGTCCCCCCTCCTACAATGAGCAGTTCTTC.

The chain recombines TRBV4-3 with TRBJ2-7; tentatively, D is TRBD2 (6 bases). The CDR3 has 13 residues. With 4 bases removed from V and 3 bases from J, the gap between germline ends came to 10 bases. Germline V gene data show CDR1 as LGHNA and CDR2 as YSLEER. The CDR3, as DNA: TGCGCCAGCAGCCGAGTGGGAGGCTACGAGCAGTACTTC. Its translation is CASSRVGGYEQYF.

The chain couples TRBV7-9 to TRBJ1-5, with a weak D call TRBD1 (5 bases). V gave up 8 bases and J gave up 8 bases, with 13 bases separating them. This CDR3 has 12 residues. Germline-derived CDR1 and CDR2 are SEHNR and FQNEAQ (reference sequence). CDR3 loop: CASGGGNEPQHF. CDR3 DNA sequence: TGTGCCAGCGGCGGGGGAAACGAGCCCCAGCATTTT.

The V gene is TRBV12-5, the J gene TRBJ1-6; D is undetermined. Trimming cost V 2 bases and J 0 bases, with 14 bases left between them. The CDR3 extends over 18 amino acids. Germline CDR1 and CDR2: LGHNT and FRNRAP. The CDR3 loop reads CASGLFVLSSSYNSPLHF. The CDR3 DNA follows: TGTGCTAGTGGTTTGTTCGTTTTATCCAGCTCCTATAATTCACCCCTCCACTTT.

The J gene is TRBJ1-2, the V gene TRBV15; the match to TRBD1 covers 10 bases. Germline CDR1 and CDR2: LNHNV and YYDKDF (reference sequence). This CDR3 contains 15 residues. V shed 4 bases and J 3 bases; nucleotides not matched to a gene: 5. For the CDR3, the DNA is TGTGCCACCAGCATTCGGACAGGGGGACACTATGGCTACACCTTC. Its translation is CATSIRTGGHYGYTF.

The chain is built from TRBV6-1 and TRBJ2-3; D is perhaps TRBD1 (5 bases). The CDR3 has 15 residues. Germline V lookup: CDR1 MNHNS, CDR2 SASEGT. With 6 bases removed from V and 6 bases from J, the gap between germline ends came to 19 bases. For the CDR3, the DNA is TGTGCCAGCAGCCTGGGGCCTTCCCCGGCGGATACGCAGTATTTT. Amino acid sequence: CASSLGPSPADTQYF.

The count of this clonotype is one. V and J are TRBV6-5 and TRBJ2-7; 10 bases line up with TRBD2. Per germline, CDR1 MNHEY and CDR2 SVGAGI. V was pared by 4 bases and J by 3 bases, with 3 bases of the junction left unmatched. The CDR3 spans 14 residues. CDR3 bases: TGTGCCAGCAGTTGGACTAGCGGAAACTACGAGCAGTACTTC. It codes for CASSWTSGNYEQYF.

This clonotype was seen once. V and J are TRBV7-2 and TRBJ2-1; TRBD2 agrees at 7 bases. V was clipped by 2 bases and J by 5 bases; unmatched bases: 9. The CDR3 runs to 16 residues. Germline CDR1 and CDR2: SGHTA and FQGNSA. CDR3 sequence reads: CASSLMGGLADNEQFF. The CDR3, as DNA: TGTGCCAGCAGCTTAATGGGCGGGCTAGCGGACAATGAGCAGTTCTTC.

This chain links TRBV5-6 with TRBJ1-5, with no clear D. Germline V gene data show CDR1 as SGHDT and CDR2 as YYEEEE. V was shortened by 4 bases and J by 4 bases, with 18 bases between the two germline ends. The CDR3 is 16 amino acids. CDR3 residues: CASSGPLDEGNQPQHF. In DNA form, the CDR3 reads TGTGCCAGCAGCGGGCCCTTAGACGAGGGAAATCAGCCCCAGCATTTT. The full variable domain, with the rest looked up from reference TRBV5-6 and TRBJ1-5, is DAGVTQSPTHLIKTRGQQVTLRCSPKSGHDTVSWYQQALGQGPQFIFQYYEEEERQRGNFPDRFSGHQFPNYSSELNVNALLLGDSALYLCASSGPLDEGNQPQHFGDGTRLSIL.

This clonotype was detected once. This chain links TRBV27 with TRBJ2-7, with D possibly TRBD1 on 6 matching bases. The V end was cut by 6 bases, the J end by 1 base, with 13 bases between. CDR3 length: 14 amino acids. The germline gives CDR1 MNHEY, CDR2 SMNVEV (reference sequence). DNA of the CDR3: TGTGCCAGCAGGCCCTTGAGGGGGTCCTACGAGCAGTACTTC. Protein: CASRPLRGSYEQYF.

This sequence joins TRBV27 and TRBJ2-7, with D perhaps given as TRBD1 or TRBD2 (5 bases each). Germline V gives CDR1 MNHEY, CDR2 SMNVEV (reference sequence). CDR3 size: 15 residues. The V gene lost 8 bases and the J gene lost 7 bases, with 24 bases spanning the gap. CDR3 coding DNA: TGTGCCAGCGGACCCAGGGAAGGACTTGCAGGGGAGCAGTACTTC. The encoded protein is CASGPREGLAGEQYF.

This clonotype has more than one count but fewer than ten. The chain employs TRBV13 and TRBJ2-7; TRBD1 matches 11 bases. The CDR3 loop spans 13 amino acids. Germline-derived CDR1 and CDR2 are PRHDT and FYEKMQ (reference sequence). Trimming removed 4 bases from V and 6 bases from J; junction bases left unmatched: 2. The CDR3 loop reads CASSSGTGGEQYF. CDR3 in DNA: TGTGCCAGCAGCTCCGGGACAGGGGGCGAGCAGTACTTC.

The rearrangement joins TRBV29-1 to TRBJ2-1; 9 bases are shared with TRBD2. V was pared by 6 bases and J by 0 bases, with 9 bases of the junction left unmatched. This CDR3 has 16 residues. In germline, CDR1 is SQVTM, CDR2 ANQGSEA. CDR3 in amino acids: CSVKAGGPSSYNEQFF. CDR3 sequence (DNA): TGCAGCGTGAAGGCGGGAGGGCCGAGCTCCTACAATGAGCAGTTCTTC.

V and J are TRBV20-1 and TRBJ1-5; TRBD1 is a possible D gene (6 bases). Germline lookup yields CDR1 DFQATT and CDR2 SNEGSKA (reference sequence). This CDR3 contains 15 residues. Trimming took 0 bases from V and 2 from J, leaving 11 bases between them. DNA of the CDR3: TGCAGTGCTAGAGATGAAGGGGGTGGCAATCAGCCCCAGCATTTT. Its protein product is CSARDEGGGNQPQHF.

The chain is built from TRBV19 and TRBJ2-5; 7 bases are shared with TRBD1. V lost 0 bases, J lost 1 base, and 5 bases stayed unmatched. Germline CDR1 LNHDA, CDR2 SQIVND (reference sequence). The CDR3 is 16 residues long. The CDR3 reads CASSIDRGLLQETQYF. In DNA form, the CDR3 reads TGTGCCAGTAGTATAGATAGGGGGCTGCTCCAAGAGACCCAGTACTTC.

The V call is TRBV20-1, the J call TRBJ2-3; 7 nucleotides align to TRBD2. The germline CDR1 and CDR2 sequences are DFQATT and SNEGSKA (reference sequence). V was pared by 0 bases and J by 3 bases, with 6 bases of the junction left unmatched. There are 15 residues in the CDR3. The CDR3 loop is CSAREELAITDTQYF. CDR3 nucleotide sequence: TGCAGTGCTAGAGAAGAACTAGCGATAACAGATACGCAGTATTTT.

The chain links TRBV10-3 to TRBJ1-5; D uncertain. The CDR3 is 14 residues long. CDR1 and CDR2 (germline): ENHRY, SYGVKD. With 0 bases removed from V and 7 bases from J, the gap between germline ends came to 10 bases. The CDR3 nucleotides are TGTGCCATCAGTGAGTCGGGCGGCGGACAGCCCCAGCATTTT. Translating it yields CAISESGGGQPQHF.

The chain links TRBV9 to TRBJ2-2, with a tentative D call TRBD1 (6 bases). Germline V gene data show CDR1 as SGDLS and CDR2 as YYNGEE. There are 15 residues in the CDR3. Between the trimmed V and J ends, which lost 2 bases and 1 base, there was a span of 9 bases. The CDR3, as DNA: TGTGCCAGCAGCGTGGGACAAAAGAACACCGGGGAGCTGTTTTTT. Protein sequence: CASSVGQKNTGELFF. Full variable domain (outside the CDR3, taken from reference TRBV9 and TRBJ2-2): DSGVTQTPKHLITATGQRVTLRCSPRSGDLSVYWYQQSLDQGLQFLIQYYNGEERAKGNILERFSAQQFPDLHSELNLSSLELGDSALYFCASSVGQKNTGELFFGEGSRLTVL.

The J gene is TRBJ1-2, the V gene TRBV20-1; tentative D call: TRBD1 (5 bases). The CDR3 has 12 amino acids. Germline lookup yields CDR1 DFQATT and CDR2 SNEGSKA (reference sequence). Trimming took off 5 bases at V and 4 bases at J, with 11 bases between the two ends. In nucleotides, the CDR3 is TGCAGTGCTCTCGGGACTCTCTATGGCTACACCTTC. This translates into CSALGTLYGYTF.

This clonotype came up once. The V gene is TRBV15, the J gene TRBJ2-7; D possibly corresponds to TRBD1 (7 bases). Deletions cut 6 bases from V and 3 bases from J, with 18 bases between. Germline V gene data show CDR1 as LNHNV and CDR2 as YYDKDF (reference sequence). CDR3 size: 15 residues. The CDR3 DNA follows: TGTGCCACCAGTACAGGGGACTCTATTATCTACGAGCAGTACTTC. Translated, it gives CATSTGDSIIYEQYF. The full variable domain, rest sourced from reference TRBV15 and TRBJ2-7, is DAMVIQNPRYQVTQFGKPVTLSCSQTLNHNVMYWYQQKSSQAPKLLFHYYDKDFNNEADTPDNFQSRRPNTSFCFLDIRSPGLGDTAMYLCATSTGDSIIYEQYFGPGTRLTVT.

The chain carries TRBV12-5 and TRBJ2-3; 11 positions match TRBD2. CDR3 size: 17 residues. V lost 2 bases, J lost 4 bases, and 8 bases stayed unmatched. CDR1 and CDR2 from the germline V gene are LGHNT and FRNRAP. The CDR3 sequence: CASGLTASGGPPDTQYF. The CDR3 nucleotides read TGTGCTAGTGGTTTGACGGCTAGCGGGGGGCCTCCAGATACGCAGTATTTT.

The rearrangement joins TRBV4-3 to TRBJ2-5, with D perhaps TRBD1 (6 bases). The ends were cut back, 0 bases at V and 1 base at J, with 9 bases in the middle. The CDR3 is 15 amino acids. Per germline, CDR1 LGHNA and CDR2 YSLEER. The CDR3 sequence: CASSQDWGPQETQYF. The DNA for the CDR3 is TGCGCCAGCAGCCAAGATTGGGGGCCCCAAGAGACCCAGTACTTC.

The rearrangement joins TRBV30 to TRBJ1-2, with no clear D. The CDR3 has 15 amino acids. Germline CDR1 GTSNPN, CDR2 SVGIG (reference sequence). The V gene lost 0 bases and the J gene lost 5 bases, with 16 bases spanning the gap. The CDR3 sequence: CAWSVIAPLPYGYTF. CDR3 coding DNA: TGTGCCTGGAGTGTTATCGCCCCGCTCCCGTATGGCTACACCTTC.